One and the same sample provided the 6 T cell receptor beta chains below, sequenced in a study of identical twins. TCRdb passed the 5' RACE reads through MiXCR, listing each CDR3 protein once. This table has around 680,000 distinct CDR3 sequences, under 9% appearing once. These data also featured in a second study, about yellow fever vaccine responses in identical twins.

Sequences were obtained from PBMCs. The receptors here all came from a woman aged 18-30 years in good health.

This chain uses TRBV4-2 with TRBJ2-7; 7 positions agree with TRBD2. Trimming took 0 bases from V and 2 from J; bases not matched to a gene: 7. Germline V lookup: CDR1 LGHNA, CDR2 YNFKEQ. This CDR3 is built from 16 residues. This CDR3 is CASSQDVVAGPYEQYF. CDR3 bases: TGTGCCAGCAGCCAAGATGTGGTAGCGGGTCCCTACGAGCAGTACTTC.

The rearrangement joins TRBV6-1 to TRBJ2-6; D not resolved. The CDR3 totals 16 residues. CDR1 is MNHNS and CDR2 is SASEGT in the germline V gene. The V and J ends lost 6 bases and 0 bases respectively, with 12 bases between them. This CDR3 is CASSRIGSSGANVLTF. In DNA form, the CDR3 reads TGTGCCAGCAGCAGAATAGGTTCCTCTGGGGCCAACGTCCTGACTTTC.

The chain uses TRBV5-5 and TRBJ1-1, with 8 bases matching TRBD1. The CDR3 runs to 15 residues. V shed 0 bases and J 4 bases; nucleotides not matched to a gene: 5. Per the germline V gene, CDR1 is SGHKS and CDR2 is YYEKEE (reference sequence). The CDR3 region has the DNA TGTGCCAGCAGCTTGGATCCAGGGGGCCCCACTGAAGCTTTCTTT. Translating it yields CASSLDPGGPTEAFF.

V and J are TRBV18 and TRBJ2-3; no reliable D call. Germline V gene data show CDR1 as KGHSH and CDR2 as LQKENI. V was pared by 3 bases and J by 5 bases, with 12 bases between. CDR3 length: 14 amino acids. This CDR3 reads CASSPKPRVDTQYF. The CDR3 DNA follows: TGTGCCAGCTCACCGAAACCCCGGGTAGATACGCAGTATTTT.

Concerning this clonotype: The junction and the germline gene differ at one end; a read error may be behind it. The chain couples TRBV12-3 or TRBV12-4 to TRBJ2-1, with 14 bases fitting TRBD2. This CDR3 has 19 amino acids. CDR3 residues: CAISSPGTSGSFAYNEQFF. The CDR3 DNA reads TGTGCCATCAGTTCACCCGGGACTAGCGGGAGCTTCGCCTATAATGAGCAGTTCTTC.

The V call is TRBV28, the J call TRBJ2-1, with a possible D match to TRBD2 (6 bases). V lost 6 bases and J lost 9, with 18 bases in between. CDR1 MDHEN and CDR2 SYDVKM come from the germline V gene. CDR3 length equals 14 residues. CDR3 sequence reads: CASRFAGGFSEQFF. CDR3 nucleotides: TGTGCCAGCAGATTCGCCGGGGGTTTTAGTGAGCAGTTCTTC.